This TCR beta chain was documented in a study of vaccination effects on CD4 cells after COVID-19. Study observations and caveats: There were few convalescent patients in the study and no early post-infection timepoints. The study found marked clonal contraction of infection- and vaccine-induced clones late after vaccination.

The CDR3 contains 12 residues. Germline V CDR1 and CDR2: WSHSY, SAAADI. V was pared by 5 bases and J by 9 bases, with 11 bases between. Worth noting for this clone: What it binds is unknown.

Antigen-specific CD4+ T cells were first expanded with viral peptide pools by the ViraFEST assay and only then sequenced. With more than 9 days of culture completed, CD4+ T cells were isolated. Nucleocapsid antibody tests were negative, and the vaccine recipients had no prior SARS-CoV-2 infection. The repertoire was sequenced with immunoSEQ multiplex PCR; TCRdb's copy has only in-frame clones and lacks some. The sample lists around 66,000 clones, roughly 80% occurring once. This clonotype originated in a human donor who received a COVID-19 vaccine. The sequences come from CD4+ T cells from PBMCs cultured with HCoV-OC43 spike peptides, collected before COVID-19 vaccination. Documented subset: HCoV-OC43 spike overlapping peptide pool stimulation. V usage is TRBV10-2 and J usage is TRBJ2-1; a weak D match, TRBD1 (6 bases). As DNA, the CDR3 is TGCGCCAGCAGTCTTCAGGGGACTGAGCAGTTCTTC. Translating it yields CASSLQGTEQFF.